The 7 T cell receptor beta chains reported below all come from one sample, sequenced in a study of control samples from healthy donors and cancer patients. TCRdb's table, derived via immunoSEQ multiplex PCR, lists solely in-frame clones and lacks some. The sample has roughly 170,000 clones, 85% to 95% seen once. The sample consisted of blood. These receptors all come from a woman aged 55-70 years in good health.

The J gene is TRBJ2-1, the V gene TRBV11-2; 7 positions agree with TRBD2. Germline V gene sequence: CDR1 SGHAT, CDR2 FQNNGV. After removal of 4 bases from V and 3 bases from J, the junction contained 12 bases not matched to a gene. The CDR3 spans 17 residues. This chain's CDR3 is CASSSILAAGFYNEQFF. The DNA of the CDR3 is TGTGCCAGCAGCTCCATCCTAGCGGCGGGTTTCTACAATGAGCAGTTCTTC.

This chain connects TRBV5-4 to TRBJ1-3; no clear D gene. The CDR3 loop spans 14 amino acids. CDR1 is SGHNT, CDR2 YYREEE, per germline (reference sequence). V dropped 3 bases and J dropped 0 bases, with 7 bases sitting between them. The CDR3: CASSYGNSGNTIYF. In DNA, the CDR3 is TGTGCCAGCAGCTATGGTAACTCTGGAAACACCATATATTTT.

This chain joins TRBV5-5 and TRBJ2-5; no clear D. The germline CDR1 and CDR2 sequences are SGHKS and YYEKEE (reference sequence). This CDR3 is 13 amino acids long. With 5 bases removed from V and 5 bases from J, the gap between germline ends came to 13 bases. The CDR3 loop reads CASRPSGRETQYF. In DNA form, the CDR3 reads TGTGCCAGCAGGCCCTCAGGCCGGGAGACCCAGTACTTC. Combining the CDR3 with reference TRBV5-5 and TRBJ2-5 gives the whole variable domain DAGVTQSPTHLIKTRGQQVTLRCSPISGHKSVSWYQQVLGQGPQFIFQYYEKEERGRGNFPDRFSARQFPNYSSELNVNALLLGDSALYLCASRPSGRETQYFGPGTRLLVL.

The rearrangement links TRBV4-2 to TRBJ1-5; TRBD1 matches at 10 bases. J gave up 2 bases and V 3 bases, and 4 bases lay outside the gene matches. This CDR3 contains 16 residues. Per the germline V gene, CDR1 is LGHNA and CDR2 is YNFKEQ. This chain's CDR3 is CASSQAGTGGNQPQHF. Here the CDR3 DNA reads TGTGCCAGCAGCCAGGCGGGGACAGGGGGCAATCAGCCCCAGCATTTT.

CDR3 protein: CASSAGQSYEQYF. The DNA for the CDR3 is TGCGCCAGCAGCGCCGGCCAGTCCTACGAGCAGTACTTC. The V and J genes are TRBV5-1 and TRBJ2-7; D unresolved. V was clipped by 4 bases and J by 1 base, with 9 bases between them. There are 13 residues in the CDR3. Germline values: CDR1 SGHRS, CDR2 YFSETQ.

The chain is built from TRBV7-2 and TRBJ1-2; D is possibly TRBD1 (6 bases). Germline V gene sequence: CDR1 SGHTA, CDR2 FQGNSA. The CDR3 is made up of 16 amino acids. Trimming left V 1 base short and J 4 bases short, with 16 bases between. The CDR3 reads CASSLDSTGYGYGYTF. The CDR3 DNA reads TGTGCCAGCAGCTTAGATTCGACAGGATATGGCTATGGCTACACCTTC.

In nucleotides, the CDR3 is TGTGCCAGCAGCTTAGGGTCAGATCTCACCGGGGAGCTGTTTTTT. Translating it yields CASSLGSDLTGELFF. The V call is TRBV7-2, the J call TRBJ2-2; D gene ambiguous. Trimming removed 1 base at V and 4 bases at J, with 10 bases between. Germline V lookup: CDR1 SGHTA, CDR2 FQGNSA. The CDR3 totals 15 residues.